This T cell receptor (beta chain) was sequenced for a study of OX40 agonist ivuxolimab in advanced cancers. At the level of the study: The patients got ivuxolimab, which is an agonistic anti-OX40 (CD134) antibody.

Clones were sequenced by immunoSEQ multiplex PCR, and TCRdb holds only the in-frame ones, with some missing. The sample has tens of thousands of clones; about nine tenths are singletons. Germline lookup yields CDR1 LGHNA and CDR2 YSLEER. Trimming took off 0 bases at V and 7 bases at J, with 16 bases between the two ends. This CDR3 has 17 amino acids. The rearrangement uses TRBV4-3 and TRBJ1-6, with D hard to call. This receptor was identified in an adult with an advanced solid tumor such as melanoma, head and neck, liver or kidney cancer. The material was CD4+ or CD8+ T cells sorted from blood, obtained in a trial of the OX40 agonist ivuxolimab. CDR3 sequence: CASSQDRRSGRNSPLHF. CDR3 nucleotide sequence: TGCGCCAGCAGCCAAGATAGGAGGTCGGGTCGGAATTCACCCCTCCACTTT.